A single sample gave rise to the 4 T cell receptor beta chains below, sequenced in a study of blood T cells in healthy people across ages (dated by TCRdb to 2013 to 2016). Libraries came from 5' RACE. The sequencing machine was an Illumina HiSeq 2500. A second PCR of roughly 7 to 12 cycles was run with a J-beta primer mix and a sample-barcoded 5' primer. The public reads were reanalyzed by TCRdb: fastp trimming at Q25, MiXCR alignment, in-frame beta chains only. Rows with a matching CDR3 protein are joined into one entry that keeps the most common DNA and genes. Here the sample has over 500,000 distinct CDR3 sequences; approximately 52% occur a single time. Clones ranked in the top ten supply approximately 15% of the sample. Sample: blood. These receptors all stem from a woman of 80 years or more in good health.

This clonotype was counted many times. The chain links TRBV20-1 to TRBJ2-3; no clear D gene. Germline-derived CDR1 and CDR2 are DFQATT and SNEGSKA (reference sequence). CDR3 length: 14 amino acids. The germline V and J ends were trimmed by 0 bases and 4 bases, with 11 bases remaining between them. The CDR3 DNA is TGCAGTGCTAGAGATTTGGCGGCCGCAGATACGCAGTATTTT. Translation: CSARDLAAADTQYF.

This clonotype was picked up many times. The V call is TRBV15, the J call TRBJ1-2; D is uncertain. The ends were cut back, 2 bases at V and 8 bases at J, with 12 bases in the middle. In germline, CDR1 is LNHNV, CDR2 YYDKDF (reference sequence). The CDR3 contains 13 residues. CDR3 in DNA: TGTGCCACCAGCAGATCCCCGGGGAGCGGCTACACCTTC. It codes for CATSRSPGSGYTF.

The CDR3 loop is CSARRRGLAEYNEQFF. The CDR3 DNA reads TGCAGCGCTCGCCGGAGGGGACTAGCGGAATACAATGAGCAGTTCTTC. This chain joins TRBV29-1 and TRBJ2-1; TRBD2 matches 11 bases. Trimming took 7 bases from V and 4 from J; bases not matched to a gene: 12. Germline V gene sequence: CDR1 SQVTM, CDR2 ANQGSEA. The CDR3 length is 16 residues.

The rearrangement uses TRBV6-2 or TRBV6-3 and TRBJ1-5, with 8 bases that match TRBD1. The V gene's germline CDR1 is MNHEY and CDR2 SVGEGT. Trimming took 6 bases from V and 6 from J; bases not matched to a gene: 4. The CDR3 consists of 13 residues. The CDR3, as DNA: TGTGCCAGCAGGCCGGACAGGGTTCAGCCCCAGCATTTT. Protein: CASRPDRVQPQHF.